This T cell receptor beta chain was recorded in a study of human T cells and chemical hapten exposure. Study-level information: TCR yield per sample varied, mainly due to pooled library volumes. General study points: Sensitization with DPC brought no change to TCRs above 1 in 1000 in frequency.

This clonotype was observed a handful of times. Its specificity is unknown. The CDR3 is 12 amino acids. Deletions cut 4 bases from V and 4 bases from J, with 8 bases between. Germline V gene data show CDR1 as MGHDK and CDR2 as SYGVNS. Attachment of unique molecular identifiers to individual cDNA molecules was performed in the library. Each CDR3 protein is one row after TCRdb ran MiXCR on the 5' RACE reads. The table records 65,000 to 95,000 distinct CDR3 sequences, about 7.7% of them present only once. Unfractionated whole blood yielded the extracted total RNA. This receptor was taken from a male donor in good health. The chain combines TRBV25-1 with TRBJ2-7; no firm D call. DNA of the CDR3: TGTGCCAGCAGTGGAAATCAGTACGAGCAGTACTTC. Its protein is CASSGNQYEQYF.